One sample yielded the 28 T cell receptor beta chains listed below, sequenced in a study of cytomegalovirus exposure and HLA in healthy donors. Researchers ran the PCR with 60 Vbeta and 13 Jbeta primers. Using immunoSEQ multiplex PCR, the repertoire was profiled, and TCRdb retains in-frame clones only, with some absent. The sample carries 100,000 to 150,000 clones, around 70% recorded once. The source material was PBMCs. Receptor source: a human donor in good health.

V is TRBV10-1 and J is TRBJ1-2, with D possibly TRBD1 on 5 matching bases. This CDR3 has 13 residues. Trimming shortened V by 5 bases and J by 7 bases, and 14 bases separated the two germline ends. CDR1 is WNHNN, CDR2 SYGVQD, per germline (reference sequence). The DNA of the CDR3 is TGCGCCAGCAGTTTGACAGCTCTCTCTGGCTACACCTTC. Translation: CASSLTALSGYTF.

The rearrangement uses TRBV4-1 and TRBJ2-1; 8 bases line up with TRBD2. This CDR3 contains 18 residues. Germline trimming cut 0 bases from V and 6 bases from J; bases unmatched to any gene: 13. Germline assignment: CDR1 MGHRA and CDR2 YSYEKL. For the CDR3, the DNA is TGCGCCAGCAGCCAAGACGGGTTATTGGCGGGAGGAGGCAATGAGCAGTTCTTC. This codes for CASSQDGLLAGGGNEQFF.

The V gene is TRBV19, the J gene TRBJ1-2; D is ambiguous. The CDR3 covers 16 residues. Trimming removed 5 bases from V and 4 bases from J, with 20 bases in between. The germline V gene has CDR1 LNHDA and CDR2 SQIVND (reference sequence). The CDR3 DNA is TGTGCCAGTAGTCCCCGGACTGCGAGGGCGACCTATGGCTACACCTTC. Protein product: CASSPRTARATYGYTF.

This clone was observed once. An end of the junction does not agree with germline; a read error may underlie this. The chain has TRBV5-1 and TRBJ2-7, with D maybe TRBD2 (6 bases). The CDR3 has 12 residues. Germline-derived CDR1 and CDR2 are SGHRS and YFSETQ. This CDR3 reads CASSLDGKGGNF. CDR3 nucleotides: TGCGCCAGCAGCTTGGACGGCAAGGGCGGGAACTTC.

V is TRBV9 and J is TRBJ1-5; TRBD1 matches 11 bases. Germline V gene sequence: CDR1 SGDLS, CDR2 YYNGEE. Trimming cost V 0 bases and J 4 bases; bases outside gene matches: 3. The CDR3 spans 16 residues. The CDR3 region is CASSVGWDRGNQPQHF. For the CDR3, the DNA is TGTGCCAGCAGCGTAGGTTGGGACAGGGGGAATCAGCCCCAGCATTTT.

The chain joins TRBV6-5 to TRBJ2-7, with unresolved D. The V gene lost 10 bases and the J gene lost 0 bases, with 10 bases spanning the gap. The CDR3 extends over 12 amino acids. Germline V gives CDR1 MNHEY, CDR2 SVGAGI. The CDR3 region is CATQARSYEQYF. CDR3 DNA sequence: TGTGCCACCCAGGCCCGCTCCTACGAGCAGTACTTC.

The V gene is TRBV6-5, the J gene TRBJ1-5, with 8 bases identical to TRBD1. The germline V gene encodes CDR1 MNHEY and CDR2 SVGAGI. The CDR3 contains 12 residues. After removal of 6 bases from V and 10 bases from J, the junction contained 5 bases not matched to a gene. Written as DNA, the CDR3 is TGTGCCAGCAGCCGTACAGGGGGACCCCAGCATTTT. This translates into CASSRTGGPQHF.

The chain employs TRBV4-2 and TRBJ1-5, with D possibly TRBD1 on 6 matching bases. V lost 0 bases, J lost 2 bases, and 17 bases lay in between. This CDR3 is 18 amino acids long. Germline V gene sequence: CDR1 LGHNA, CDR2 YNFKEQ. The CDR3 nucleotides read TGTGCCAGCAGCCAAGATCCCGCAGGGGCTAATCGCAATCAGCCCCAGCATTTT. This gives the protein CASSQDPAGANRNQPQHF.

This chain uses TRBV30 with TRBJ2-5, with 9 bases lining up with TRBD1. The J call is in doubt because the DNA end fits TRBJ2-7 better. Germline CDR1 GTSNPN, CDR2 SVGIG (reference sequence). This CDR3 has 16 residues. The CDR3 loop reads CACRPKDRGLTYEQYF. The CDR3 nucleotides are TGTGCCTGCCGACCGAAGGACAGGGGCCTGACCTACGAGCAGTACTTC.

The chain has TRBV28 and TRBJ1-2; D is unresolved. There are 11 residues in the CDR3. Germline CDR1 is MDHEN and CDR2 is SYDVKM. V lost 5 bases to trimming and J lost 8 bases, with 9 bases between them. In DNA, the CDR3 is TGTGCCAGCAGTGATTCACGGGGCTACACCTTC. Protein: CASSDSRGYTF.

V is TRBV18 and J is TRBJ2-5, with 9 positions matching TRBD1. The CDR3 consists of 14 residues. V lost 6 bases to trimming and J lost 4 bases; unmatched junction nucleotides: 6. CDR1 KGHSH and CDR2 LQKENI come from the germline V gene. The CDR3 coding sequence is TGTGCCAGCTCCCCGGACAGGGGAGTAGAGACCCAGTACTTC. It codes for CASSPDRGVETQYF.

As to this clone: Other DNA sequences in the same sample also yield this CDR3. The chain recombines TRBV5-6 with TRBJ2-7; D is perhaps TRBD1 (6 bases). V was cut by 0 bases and J by 5 bases, with 12 bases left in between. Germline lookup yields CDR1 SGHDT and CDR2 YYEEEE. The length of the CDR3 is 14 residues. The CDR3: CASSLVSRGHEQYF. CDR3 coding DNA: TGTGCCAGCAGCTTGGTTAGCAGGGGACACGAGCAGTACTTC.

The V and J genes are TRBV7-2 and TRBJ1-5; D remains ambiguous. Trimming left V 3 bases short and J 6 bases short, with 6 bases between. This CDR3 region has 12 residues. The V gene's germline CDR1 is SGHTA and CDR2 FQGNSA. In DNA form, the CDR3 reads TGTGCCAGCAGCTTGAACGGTCAGCCCCAGCATTTT. Its protein is CASSLNGQPQHF.

The rearrangement links TRBV6-4 to TRBJ2-1; 8 bases map to TRBD2. Trimming took 6 bases from V and 2 from J; bases not matched to a gene: 6. The CDR3 totals 15 residues. Germline-derived CDR1 and CDR2 are MRHNA and SNTAGT. CDR3 protein: CASSPRGGAYNEQFF. The DNA for the CDR3 is TGTGCCAGCAGCCCACGGGGGGGGGCCTACAATGAGCAGTTCTTC.

The gene calls are TRBV9 and TRBJ2-5; a weak D match, TRBD1 (6 bases). The J call is doubtful: the DNA matches TRBJ2-7 better. The germline gives CDR1 SGDLS, CDR2 YYNGEE. The CDR3 extends over 14 amino acids. The CDR3 reads CASSVEGDRYEQYF. In DNA form, the CDR3 reads TGTGCCAGCAGCGTAGAGGGGGATCGATACGAGCAGTACTTC.

The CDR3 is CASSLVRGTQETQYF. CDR3 DNA sequence: TGTGCCAGCAGCTTAGTAAGGGGGACCCAAGAGACCCAGTACTTC. V gene TRBV11-2 combines with J gene TRBJ2-5; TRBD1 might be the D (6 bases). Looked up from germline, CDR1 is SGHAT and CDR2 is FQNNGV. Trimming removed 1 base at V and 1 base at J, with 10 bases between. This CDR3 has 15 residues.

The chain is built from TRBV29-1 and TRBJ2-1; 12 bases line up with TRBD1. The length of the CDR3 is 14 residues. V was clipped by 5 bases and J by 7 bases; unmatched bases: 6. Germline V gene sequence: CDR1 SQVTM, CDR2 ANQGSEA. This CDR3 is CSVYPGQGANEQFF. In DNA form, the CDR3 reads TGCAGCGTTTATCCGGGACAGGGGGCGAATGAGCAGTTCTTC.

A few counts support this clone. The DNA of the CDR3 is TGTGCCAGCAGTGAATCGGTACCTCTTTCACCCCTCCACTTT. It encodes CASSESVPLSPLHF. This sequence joins TRBV2 and TRBJ1-6; D unresolved. V was pared by 2 bases and J by 9 bases, with 11 bases between. Germline V CDR1 and CDR2: SNHLY, FYNNEI. This CDR3 has 14 residues.

Of note for this clone: Germline is not matched at one junction end, which may reflect a read error. The chain combines TRBV7-9 with TRBJ1-1; no reliable D call. The CDR3 covers 14 residues. The V gene's germline CDR1 is SEHNR and CDR2 FQNEAQ (reference sequence). For the CDR3, the DNA is TGTTCCAGCAGCTTGGAGGGAACGGACACTGAAGCTTTCTTT. Translation gives CSSSLEGTDTEAFF.

This clone turned up a few times. The V gene is TRBV19, the J gene TRBJ1-2, with 7 bases matching TRBD1. From germline, CDR1 is LNHDA and CDR2 SQIVND (reference sequence). The CDR3 consists of 12 residues. With V trimmed by 5 bases and J by 8 bases, 5 bases remained unmatched. This CDR3 reads CASSPQGHGYTF. The CDR3 DNA follows: TGTGCCAGTAGTCCACAGGGGCACGGCTACACCTTC.

This chain uses TRBV6-6 with TRBJ2-5; D is unresolved. The CDR3 contains 11 residues. Deletions cut 5 bases from V and 7 bases from J, with 8 bases between. Germline CDR1 is MNHNY and CDR2 is SVGAGI (reference sequence). The CDR3 protein is CASSTPGTQYF. The CDR3 DNA reads as TGTGCCAGCAGTACACCGGGGACCCAGTACTTC.

The CDR3 here is CASRNRGGQGEKLFF. CDR3 DNA: TGTGCCAGCAGAAATCGGGGGGGGCAAGGTGAAAAACTGTTTTTT. J is TRBJ1-4 and V is TRBV6-5, with D possibly matching TRBD1 (6 bases). Per the germline V gene, CDR1 is MNHEY and CDR2 is SVGAGI. This CDR3 contains 15 residues. The V and J ends lost 6 bases and 7 bases respectively, with 18 bases between them.

This clone has more than one count but fewer than ten. The rearrangement links TRBV5-4 to TRBJ2-3; the D gene is possibly TRBD2 (7 bases). CDR3 length equals 20 residues. Germline V gene sequence: CDR1 SGHNT, CDR2 YYREEE (reference sequence). Trimming took off 3 bases at V and 0 bases at J, with 26 bases between the two ends. CDR3 nucleotide sequence: TGTGCCAGCAGCTATCCCCGAGGGCGGCGGGGGCCCCCGAGCACAGATACGCAGTATTTT. Its translation is CASSYPRGRRGPPSTDTQYF.

This chain uses TRBV28 with TRBJ2-1; 9 bases match TRBD2. CDR1 is MDHEN and CDR2 is SYDVKM in the germline V gene. V trimming: 3 bases; J trimming: 10 bases; junction bases outside the gene matches: 7. This CDR3 has 14 residues. The DNA of the CDR3 is TGTGCCAGCAGTTTGGGCGGGGGGGTCCCGGAGCAGTTCTTC. Protein sequence: CASSLGGGVPEQFF.

The chain has TRBV5-4 and TRBJ2-5, with 8 bases fitting TRBD2. The CDR3 sequence is 16 residues long. Germline V CDR1 and CDR2: SGHNT, YYREEE (reference sequence). Trimming at V came to 2 bases and at J to 3 bases, leaving 9 bases not matched to a gene. The CDR3 loop is CASSLPGIAGKETQYF. CDR3 nucleotide sequence: TGTGCCAGCAGCTTACCCGGGATAGCGGGGAAAGAGACCCAGTACTTC.

The chain has TRBV11-2 and TRBJ1-2; maybe TRBD1 (5 bases). The CDR3 extends over 13 amino acids. Germline values: CDR1 SGHAT, CDR2 FQNNGV. V shed 1 base and J shed 6 bases, with 9 bases lying between them. CDR3 residues: CASSLGGGDGYTF. CDR3 nucleotide sequence: TGTGCCAGCAGCTTAGGAGGAGGGGATGGCTACACCTTC.

This clone came up a few times. The chain couples TRBV29-1 to TRBJ2-5; TRBD1 matches 8 bases. The CDR3 covers 13 residues. The V gene end was trimmed by 5 bases and the J gene end by 4 bases; junction bases not matched to a gene: 6. CDR1 SQVTM and CDR2 ANQGSEA come from the germline V gene. The CDR3 loop reads CSVRARGRETQYF. CDR3 nucleotide sequence: TGCAGCGTTAGGGCCAGGGGGCGAGAGACCCAGTACTTC.

The rearrangement links TRBV11-2 to TRBJ2-5, with D hard to call. The CDR3 totals 11 residues. V was shortened by 5 bases and J by 5 bases, with 6 bases between the two germline ends. CDR1 is SGHAT and CDR2 is FQNNGV in the germline V gene. The CDR3 loop is CASSTGETQYF. In DNA, the CDR3 is TGTGCCAGCAGCACTGGTGAGACCCAGTACTTC. Together with reference TRBV11-2 and TRBJ2-5, the CDR3 gives the full variable domain: EAGVAQSPRYKIIEKRQSVAFWCNPISGHATLYWYQQILGQGPKLLIQFQNNGVVDDSQLPKDRFSAERLKGVDSTLKIQPAKLEDSAVYLCASSTGETQYFGPGTRLLVL.